This TCR beta chain comes out of a study of T cells after yellow fever vaccination. This CDR3 has 14 amino acids. The V gene's germline CDR1 is MNHNS and CDR2 SASEGT. V gave up 4 bases and J gave up 4 bases, with 13 bases separating them. There are a few counts of this clonotype. TCRdb re-called the 5' RACE reads with MiXCR, one entry per CDR3 protein. The data contain roughly 180,000 distinct CDR3 sequences, roughly 6.2% of them singletons. The TCR comes from a man aged 18 to 29 who received the YFV17D yellow fever vaccine. This chain uses TRBV6-1 with TRBJ1-2; TRBD1 is a possible D gene (6 bases). This sample comprised CD4+ T cells sorted from PBMCs, obtained on the day of the first yellow fever vaccination. The CDR3 bases are TGTGCCAGCAGTGCCACGGGACACCCCTATGGCTACACCTTC. Its protein is CASSATGHPYGYTF.